The clone carrying this TCR beta chain was seen a handful of times. This sample was taken from a study of OX40 agonist ivuxolimab in advanced cancers. Study-level background: Dose-escalation patients' cancers were hepatocellular carcinoma, melanoma, renal cell or head and neck cancer. With a range of roughly 20 to 85, age averaged approximately 54 years, and around 80% were male.

Assay: immunoSEQ multiplex PCR; the TCRdb copy retains only in-frame clones and omits some. The sample has roughly 44,000 clones; around 80% are singletons. Germline V lookup: CDR1 SSHAT, CDR2 FNYEAQ (reference sequence). The V end lost 2 bases, the J end lost 2 bases, and 8 bases lay between the germline ends. The CDR3 totals 14 residues. This chain connects TRBV7-7 to TRBJ2-3; D not resolved. The sequence was obtained from an adult with an advanced solid tumor such as melanoma, head and neck, liver or kidney cancer. Sequenced material: CD4+ or CD8+ T cells sorted from blood, taken in a trial of the OX40 agonist ivuxolimab. DNA for the CDR3: TGTGCCAGCAGCTTATGGGGATCCACAGATACGCAGTATTTT. Protein sequence: CASSLWGSTDTQYF.